This entry lists 11 T cell receptor beta chains sequenced from one sample in a study of CD8 T cells in ankylosing spondylitis. Whole-study findings and limits: Fewer than ten highly homologous variants made up a TCR beta motif that seemed to typify ankylosing spondylitis blood.

TCRdb reprocessed the 5' RACE reads via MiXCR and lists one record per CDR3 protein. This table holds about 390,000 distinct CDR3 sequences, approximately 20% found once. The antigens these receptors bind are not known. Input material: blood, either unsorted or a sorted T cell fraction (not recorded which). Source of these receptors: a male donor with ankylosing spondylitis.

V gene TRBV12-3 or TRBV12-4 combines with J gene TRBJ2-2; D possibly corresponds to TRBD2 (5 bases). The CDR3 is 15 amino acids. The V gene lost 6 bases and the J gene lost 1 base, with 12 bases spanning the gap. CDR3 sequence (DNA): TGTGCCAGCAGACAAGGTAGCGTGAACACCGGGGAGCTGTTTTTT. Translation: CASRQGSVNTGELFF.

The chain combines TRBV5-5 with TRBJ2-7, with 7 bases that match TRBD1. The CDR3 is 14 residues long. Germline trimming cut 9 bases from V and 2 bases from J; bases unmatched to any gene: 11. Germline CDR1 is SGHKS and CDR2 is YYEKEE (reference sequence). The CDR3 loop is CATKIGQETYEQYF. The CDR3 nucleotides are TGTGCCACCAAAATAGGACAGGAGACCTACGAGCAGTACTTC.

This clonotype was counted between two and nine times. This chain joins TRBV28 and TRBJ2-7, with TRBD2 matching over 7 bases. Trimming took 3 bases from V and 3 from J; bases not matched to a gene: 8. This CDR3 spans 15 amino acids. Germline CDR1 and CDR2: MDHEN and SYDVKM. This chain's CDR3 is CASSFSGVLGYEQYF. Written as DNA, the CDR3 is TGTGCCAGCAGTTTCAGCGGGGTTCTAGGCTACGAGCAGTACTTC.

The chain is built from TRBV12-3 or TRBV12-4 and TRBJ1-5; no reliable D call. The length of the CDR3 is 11 residues. The V and J ends lost 4 bases and 5 bases respectively, with 3 bases between them. CDR3 DNA: TGTGCCAGCAGTTCCCATCAGCCCCAGCATTTT. Translated, it gives CASSSHQPQHF.

This clonotype was counted a few times. The chain combines TRBV20-1 with TRBJ2-1; D perhaps matches TRBD1 (6 bases). CDR3 length equals 14 residues. The V end was cut by 3 bases, the J end by 0 bases, with 9 bases between. Germline-derived CDR1 and CDR2 are DFQATT and SNEGSKA (reference sequence). The DNA for the CDR3 is TGCAGTGCTAGTACAGGGAGCTCCTACAATGAGCAGTTCTTC. It specifies CSASTGSSYNEQFF.

This clonotype was counted only a few times. J is TRBJ2-1 and V is TRBV20-1; possible D gene TRBD2, 7 bases. V gave up 3 bases and J gave up 4 bases, with 13 bases separating them. CDR1 is DFQATT and CDR2 is SNEGSKA in the germline V gene (reference sequence). This CDR3 has 14 residues. CDR3 nucleotides: TGCAGTGCTAGCTCGCGGGGGCCTTACAATGAGCAGTTCTTC. It codes for CSASSRGPYNEQFF.

The chain links TRBV29-1 to TRBJ1-6; D might be TRBD1 (5 bases). Trimming stripped 4 bases from V and 7 bases from J, with 11 bases between. From germline, CDR1 is SQVTM and CDR2 ANQGSEA. This CDR3 contains 13 residues. This CDR3 reads CSVGDRGNSPLHF. CDR3 nucleotide sequence: TGCAGCGTTGGGGACCGCGGAAATTCACCCCTCCACTTT.

The chain employs TRBV29-1 and TRBJ1-1, with 7 bases identical to TRBD1. The CDR3 runs to 14 residues. The germline gives CDR1 SQVTM, CDR2 ANQGSEA. V shed 4 bases, J shed 2 bases, and the junction held 7 bases outside the gene matches. The CDR3 region has the DNA TGCAGCGTTGTGGGGGGAGGGGGCAACACTGAAGCTTTCTTT. This gives the protein CSVVGGGGNTEAFF.

The V call is TRBV9, the J call TRBJ2-7; no clear D gene. This CDR3 region has 15 residues. V shed 0 bases and J shed 2 bases, with 12 bases lying between them. Germline V CDR1 and CDR2: SGDLS, YYNGEE. The CDR3 is CASSVDPHGPYEQYF. The DNA of the CDR3 is TGTGCCAGCAGCGTAGATCCCCACGGTCCCTACGAGCAGTACTTC.

This clonotype was counted only a few times. The chain joins TRBV6-1 to TRBJ1-2, with D hard to call. The germline V and J ends were trimmed by 6 bases and 3 bases, with 11 bases remaining between them. CDR1 MNHNS and CDR2 SASEGT come from the germline V gene. The CDR3 loop spans 13 amino acids. CDR3 protein: CASSRRVDYGYTF. The CDR3 DNA reads as TGTGCCAGCAGCCGAAGGGTCGACTATGGCTACACCTTC.

The chain links TRBV3-1 to TRBJ2-1, with 10 bases lining up with TRBD2. Germline CDR1 is LGHDT and CDR2 is YNNKEL (reference sequence). The junction had 10 bases not matched to a gene; V was cut back by 1 base and J by 13 bases. This CDR3 contains 15 residues. The CDR3 sequence is CASSQAGASGSLQFF. CDR3 nucleotides: TGTGCCAGCAGCCAAGCCGGGGCTAGCGGGAGTCTACAGTTCTTC.